This TCR beta chain is from a study of CD8 T cells in ankylosing spondylitis. Study observations and caveats: Within peripheral blood, clones linked to disease were CD8+ and relatively rare.

This clonotype was seen repeatedly, ten times or more. Its antigen is unidentified. For TCR beta, libraries came from quantitative 5'-RACE with molecular barcodes. TCRdb fed the 5' RACE reads into MiXCR, producing one record per CDR3 protein. The repertoire holds under 200,000 distinct CDR3 sequences, roughly 10% seen once, with almost 30% in the top ten. Per germline, CDR1 MNHEY and CDR2 SVGAGI. The CDR3 spans 16 residues. V gave up 4 bases and J gave up 6 bases, with 19 bases separating them. The TCR comes from a male donor with ankylosing spondylitis or in good health (not recorded which). The chain combines TRBV6-5 with TRBJ2-1; TRBD2 might be the D (5 bases). Specimen: blood, either unsorted or a sorted T cell fraction (not recorded which). CDR3 protein: CASSSIRTLGGNEQFF. The CDR3 DNA follows: TGTGCCAGCAGTTCCATCCGGACGCTAGGAGGCAATGAGCAGTTCTTC.